This T cell receptor beta chain was captured in a study of blood T cell repertoires in COVID-19. Libraries were prepared by immunoSEQ multiplex PCR; TCRdb keeps only in-frame clonotypes and omits some of them. This sample has roughly 130,000 clones; roughly 83% occur once, and the top ten carry about an eighth. The CDR3 is 14 residues long. Trimming took off 1 base at V and 1 base at J, with 8 bases between the two ends. Looked up from germline, CDR1 is MNHNS and CDR2 is SASEGT. This sequence joins TRBV6-1 and TRBJ2-7; unclear D gene. The TCR comes from a woman aged 25 to 39 who had recovered from COVID-19. The sample comprised peripheral blood. The CDR3 is CASSEGEPSYEQYF. The CDR3 DNA reads TGTGCCAGCAGTGAAGGAGAGCCTTCCTACGAGCAGTACTTC.